Shown below are 26 T cell receptor beta chains from a single sample sequenced in a study of shared clonotypes between healthy human individuals. Generated by immunoSEQ multiplex PCR, the TCRdb table keeps only in-frame clones and is missing some. The data show around 1,900,000 clones, with over 85% seen just once and over 1.5% held by the top ten. CD45RO-negative, CCR7-positively selected cells formed the naive CD8 fraction, excluding terminally differentiated effector memory CD45RA+ cells. The sequenced sample consisted of naive CD8+ T cells from PBMCs. The receptors were gathered from a young man in good health. Some clones in this sample may be carry-over from other donors' samples.

The chain couples TRBV5-1 to TRBJ1-2; 7 positions agree with TRBD1. The germline CDR1 and CDR2 sequences are SGHRS and YFSETQ. CDR3 length equals 12 residues. V gave up 3 bases and J gave up 5 bases; unmatched junction bases: 1. CDR3 sequence: CASSWDSYGYTF. In DNA form, the CDR3 reads TGCGCCAGCAGCTGGGACAGTTATGGCTACACCTTC.

In nucleotides, the CDR3 is TGTGCCAGCACGGCGGGAGCATCCTACAATGAGCAGTTCTTC. Protein product: CASTAGASYNEQFF. This chain connects TRBV28 to TRBJ2-1, with 7 nucleotides matching TRBD2. The germline CDR1 and CDR2 sequences are MDHEN and SYDVKM. The CDR3 sequence is 14 residues long. J lost 1 base, V lost 7 bases, and 4 bases had no gene match.

The chain joins TRBV29-1 to TRBJ2-1, with D uncertain. CDR3 length: 15 residues. The V and J ends lost 3 bases and 9 bases respectively, with 21 bases between them. The germline V gene has CDR1 SQVTM and CDR2 ANQGSEA. In DNA form, the CDR3 reads TGCAGCGTTGAGGCTGGGATTTTGTTTATGGGTGAGCAGTTCTTC. Its protein is CSVEAGILFMGEQFF.

The genes are TRBV7-6 and TRBJ2-3; TRBD2 agrees at 10 bases. This CDR3 comprises 18 residues. With 5 bases clipped from V and 5 bases from J, the junction kept 16 bases outside the gene matches. Germline V gene data show CDR1 as SGHVS and CDR2 as FNYEAQ. CDR3 loop: CASSAEGGPSGSLDTQYF. CDR3 sequence (DNA): TGTGCCAGCAGCGCCGAAGGGGGCCCTAGCGGGAGTTTAGATACGCAGTATTTT.

This chain connects TRBV7-5 to TRBJ2-6. TRBV7-5 is listed as a pseudogene. The CDR3 contains 18 residues. The CDR3 here is CARSFDTPGATGANVLTF. The CDR3 DNA sequence: TGTGCCAGAAGCTTCGACACTCCAGGAGCCACTGGGGCCAACGTCCTGACTTTC.

V and J are TRBV6-5 and TRBJ2-7; TRBD1 agrees at 7 bases. Looked up from germline, CDR1 is MNHEY and CDR2 is SVGAGI. V gave up 7 bases and J gave up 9 bases; unmatched junction bases: 12. This CDR3 region has 13 residues. Here the CDR3 DNA reads TGTGCCAGCAAAGGACAGGAAAGCCCATGGCAGTACTTC. It translates to CASKGQESPWQYF.

This chain joins TRBV19 and TRBJ2-7; TRBD2 might be the D (5 bases). Germline V gives CDR1 LNHDA, CDR2 SQIVND (reference sequence). The germline V and J ends were trimmed by 3 bases and 5 bases, with 11 bases remaining between them. The CDR3 runs 13 residues. Here the CDR3 reads CASSIRSRDEQYF. CDR3 coding DNA: TGTGCCAGTAGTATCCGCTCGAGGGACGAGCAGTACTTC.

With regard to this clone: One junction end disagrees with the germline gene, perhaps due to a read error. The CDR3 bases are TGTGCCAGCAGCCTAGCGGGAGGGCGCACAGATACGCAGTATTTT. Amino acids: CASSLAGGRTDTQYF. V is TRBV7-9 and J is TRBJ2-3, with 12 nucleotides matching TRBD2. Germline CDR1 is SEHNR and CDR2 is FQNEAQ (reference sequence). This CDR3 is 15 amino acids long. Supplemented by reference TRBV7-9 and TRBJ2-3, the full variable domain reads DTGVSQNPRHKITKRGQNVTFRCDPISEHNRLYWYRQTLGQGPEFLTYFQNEAQLEKSRLLSDRFSAERPKGSFSTLEIQRTEQGDSAMYLCASSLAGGRTDTQYFGPGTRLTVL.

The rearrangement links TRBV27 to TRBJ2-5; perhaps D is TRBD1 or TRBD2 (5 bases each). The CDR3 is made up of 14 amino acids. The V gene's germline CDR1 is MNHEY and CDR2 SMNVEV (reference sequence). V was pared by 5 bases and J by 5 bases, with 15 bases between. CDR3 coding DNA: TGTGCCAGCAGTGTCCGGGACCCTCGGGAGACCCAGTACTTC. It is translated as CASSVRDPRETQYF.

V gene TRBV5-6 combines with J gene TRBJ1-2; 9 nucleotides align to TRBD1. CDR1 is SGHDT and CDR2 is YYEEEE in the germline V gene. V lost 4 bases to trimming and J lost 4 bases; unmatched junction nucleotides: 14. The CDR3 is 17 residues long. CDR3 nucleotide sequence: TGTGCCAGCAGCGCTACAGGGGGCCTAACCCTGATCTATGGCTACACCTTC. Amino acid sequence: CASSATGGLTLIYGYTF.

The CDR3 sequence is CASRLLAAGELFF. CDR3 coding DNA: TGTGCCAGCAGACTGCTAGCTGCTGGGGAGCTGTTTTTT. The V and J genes are TRBV27 and TRBJ2-2; the D gene is possibly TRBD2 (5 bases). This CDR3 is built from 13 residues. Trimming stripped 6 bases from V and 8 bases from J, with 13 bases between. The germline CDR1 and CDR2 sequences are MNHEY and SMNVEV (reference sequence).

The chain combines TRBV19 with TRBJ1-2, with 7 nucleotides matching TRBD1. The CDR3 has 13 residues. The ends lost 11 bases at V and 4 bases at J; junction bases unmatched: 10. The V gene's germline CDR1 is LNHDA and CDR2 SQIVND (reference sequence). CDR3 amino acids: CAARQGLFYGYTF. In DNA, the CDR3 is TGTGCCGCCAGACAGGGTCTCTTCTATGGCTACACCTTC.

V is TRBV28 and J is TRBJ2-1, with unresolved D. Trimming stripped 2 bases from V and 0 bases from J, with 8 bases between. Germline CDR1 is MDHEN and CDR2 is SYDVKM. The CDR3 sequence is 15 residues long. CDR3 in DNA: TGTGCCAGCAGTTTAGAACCTCTCTCCTACAATGAGCAGTTCTTC. Translated, it gives CASSLEPLSYNEQFF. The full variable domain, rest sourced from reference TRBV28 and TRBJ2-1, is DVKVTQSSRYLVKRTGEKVFLECVQDMDHENMFWYRQDPGLGLRLIYFSYDVKMKEKGDIPEGYSVSREKKERFSLILESASTNQTSMYLCASSLEPLSYNEQFFGPGTRLTVL.

The V call is TRBV27, the J call TRBJ2-1; TRBD2 aligns across 12 bases. This CDR3 is 14 amino acids long. The germline V gene has CDR1 MNHEY and CDR2 SMNVEV (reference sequence). V trimming: 7 bases; J trimming: 5 bases; junction bases outside the gene matches: 3. The CDR3 DNA is TGTGCCAGCAATGGACTAGCGGGACACAATGAGCAGTTCTTC. Protein: CASNGLAGHNEQFF.

The chain carries TRBV6-4 and TRBJ2-2; possibly TRBD1 or TRBD2 for D (5 bases each). CDR1 MRHNA and CDR2 SNTAGT come from the germline V gene. CDR3 size: 15 residues. V lost 6 bases to trimming and J lost 6 bases, with 17 bases between them. Here the CDR3 DNA reads TGTGCCAGCAGGCTCCGACATTTGGGGGCCGGGGAGCTGTTTTTT. This encodes CASRLRHLGAGELFF.

Only one count was recorded for this clone. This chain uses TRBV5-5 with TRBJ1-2, with a weak D call TRBD1 (5 bases). V gave up 0 bases and J gave up 2 bases, with 14 bases separating them. This CDR3 is built from 16 residues. The germline gives CDR1 SGHKS, CDR2 YYEKEE (reference sequence). This CDR3 reads CASSLDRPKPNYGYTF. CDR3 DNA sequence: TGTGCCAGCAGCTTGGACAGGCCGAAGCCCAACTATGGCTACACCTTC.

This chain joins TRBV7-8 and TRBJ1-6, with TRBD1 matching over 8 bases. Looked up from germline, CDR1 is SGHVS and CDR2 is FQNEAQ. CDR3 length: 15 amino acids. V lost 5 bases, J lost 7 bases, and 7 bases stayed unmatched. CDR3 nucleotides: TGTGCCAGCAGCCTCCTCGGACAGGGAAATTCACCCCTCCACTTT. The encoded protein is CASSLLGQGNSPLHF. The variable domain in full, with the rest retrieved from reference TRBV7-8 and TRBJ1-6, is GAGVSQSPRYKVAKRGQDVALRCDPISGHVSLFWYQQALGQGPEFLTYFQNEAQLDKSGLPSDRFFAERPEGSVSTLKIQRTQQEDSAVYLCASSLLGQGNSPLHFGNGTRLTVT.

The rearrangement joins TRBV11-2 to TRBJ1-1; no definite D call. Trimming shortened V by 6 bases and J by 1 base, and 18 bases separated the two germline ends. The CDR3 spans 16 residues. CDR1 SGHAT and CDR2 FQNNGV come from the germline V gene. CDR3 nucleotide sequence: TGTGCCAGCAGTCGCACGGCGCGACTACCGAACACTGAAGCTTTCTTT. Protein product: CASSRTARLPNTEAFF.

V gene TRBV7-9 combines with J gene TRBJ2-2; D call uncertain. The CDR3 loop spans 12 amino acids. V shed 5 bases and J shed 10 bases, with 11 bases lying between them. Per germline, CDR1 SEHNR and CDR2 FQNEAQ (reference sequence). This CDR3 is CASSLSNVELFF. CDR3 nucleotide sequence: TGTGCCAGCAGCCTATCAAACGTGGAGCTGTTTTTT.

V gene TRBV28 combines with J gene TRBJ1-5; D is uncertain. This CDR3 has 15 residues. Germline V lookup: CDR1 MDHEN, CDR2 SYDVKM. The V and J ends lost 2 bases and 9 bases respectively, with 17 bases between them. The CDR3 DNA is TGTGCCAGCAGTTTACTCGCAGGCCAGGATGGGCCCCAGCATTTT. Translation gives CASSLLAGQDGPQHF.

The chain employs TRBV2 and TRBJ2-7; 14 bases map to TRBD2. Germline V gene data show CDR1 as SNHLY and CDR2 as FYNNEI. This CDR3 contains 16 residues. The junction had 8 bases not matched to a gene; V was cut back by 6 bases and J by 4 bases. CDR3 nucleotides: TGTGCCAGCAGCCCGCGACTAGCGGGAGGGCCGTACGAGCAGTACTTC. It is translated as CASSPRLAGGPYEQYF.

The chain couples TRBV11-2 to TRBJ2-1, with D hard to call. CDR1 is SGHAT, CDR2 FQNNGV, per germline. This CDR3 comprises 14 residues. V was trimmed by 1 base and J by 9 bases, leaving 13 bases between them. CDR3 DNA sequence: TGTGCCAGCAGCTTAGCTTGGTCGGGTTCTGAGCAGTTCTTC. Its translation is CASSLAWSGSEQFF.

The chain couples TRBV27 to TRBJ2-6; no firm D call. This CDR3 is built from 14 residues. Germline CDR1 reads MNHEY; CDR2 reads SMNVEV (reference sequence). V dropped 4 bases and J dropped 1 base, with 5 bases sitting between them. The CDR3, as DNA: TGTGCCAGCAGTTGGGCGTCTGGGGCCAACGTCCTGACTTTC. It specifies CASSWASGANVLTF.

The V call is TRBV9, the J call TRBJ1-5; D perhaps matches TRBD1 (5 bases). There are 15 residues in the CDR3. CDR1 is SGDLS and CDR2 is YYNGEE in the germline V gene. The V gene lost 0 bases and the J gene lost 3 bases, with 10 bases spanning the gap. The CDR3 sequence: CASSVGKGVNQPQHF. DNA for the CDR3: TGTGCCAGCAGCGTAGGGAAAGGGGTCAATCAGCCCCAGCATTTT.

The chain uses TRBV19 and TRBJ2-1, with TRBD1 matching over 8 bases. Germline V lookup: CDR1 LNHDA, CDR2 SQIVND (reference sequence). The CDR3 length is 15 residues. V lost 5 bases and J lost 1; bases outside the gene matches: 4. The DNA of the CDR3 is TGTGCCAGTAGTGACAGGGGATATTCCTACAATGAGCAGTTCTTC. Translation gives CASSDRGYSYNEQFF.

V and J are TRBV27 and TRBJ2-3; 11 positions match TRBD2. CDR3 length: 16 residues. Germline values: CDR1 MNHEY, CDR2 SMNVEV (reference sequence). J was trimmed by 4 bases and V by 2 bases; bases with no gene match: 5. CDR3 in DNA: TGTGCCAGCAGTTTAATAGCGGGAGGGGAGGCAGATACGCAGTATTTT. It translates to CASSLIAGGEADTQYF.